Shown below are 23 T cell receptor beta chains from a single sample sequenced in a study of CD8 T cells in ankylosing spondylitis. TCRdb recomputed calls from the 5' RACE reads with MiXCR, one row per CDR3 protein. The table lists approximately 300,000 distinct CDR3 sequences, roughly 20% of them singletons. Sample: blood, either unsorted or a sorted T cell fraction (not recorded which). The source is a female donor with ankylosing spondylitis or in good health (not recorded which).

The chain links TRBV10-3 to TRBJ2-2, with D perhaps matching TRBD1 (6 bases). V was cut by 6 bases and J by 0 bases, with 14 bases left in between. CDR3 size: 16 residues. From germline, CDR1 is ENHRY and CDR2 SYGVKD. The CDR3 reads CAIRADRLTNTGELFF. The CDR3 coding sequence is TGTGCCATCAGGGCTGACAGGTTGACGAACACCGGGGAGCTGTTTTTT.

This clonotype was counted at least ten times. The V and J genes are TRBV7-2 and TRBJ2-3; 10 bases line up with TRBD2. The CDR3 contains 16 residues. The J segment lost 2 bases and the V segment lost 4 bases, leaving 6 bases of the junction unmatched. The germline V gene encodes CDR1 SGHTA and CDR2 FQGNSA. The CDR3 DNA sequence: TGTGCCAGCAGCTCGCTAGCGGGAGACCCCACAGATACGCAGTATTTT. Encoded protein: CASSSLAGDPTDTQYF.

This sequence joins TRBV20-1 and TRBJ2-7; TRBD1 matches at 7 bases. The trim removed 4 bases at V and 5 bases at J, leaving 11 bases unmatched. CDR3 size: 14 residues. CDR1 and CDR2 (germline): DFQATT, SNEGSKA (reference sequence). The CDR3, as DNA: TGCAGTGCTACCCTGAGGGGGCGCTTAAACGAGCAGTACTTC. Its translation: CSATLRGRLNEQYF.

The rearrangement joins TRBV5-1 to TRBJ2-7, with D maybe TRBD1 (5 bases). The V and J ends lost 1 base and 6 bases respectively, with 14 bases between them. Per germline, CDR1 SGHRS and CDR2 YFSETQ. The CDR3 covers 14 residues. The CDR3 nucleotides are TGCGCCAGCAGCTTGACAGCAGGGCCGGCCGAGCAGTACTTC. Translation: CASSLTAGPAEQYF.

The chain is built from TRBV10-3 and TRBJ2-1; TRBD2 agrees at 9 bases. J was trimmed by 4 bases and V by 11 bases; bases with no gene match: 9. This CDR3 has 14 residues. Germline V gene data show CDR1 as ENHRY and CDR2 as SYGVKD. The CDR3 sequence: CASRLAEGYNEQFF. The CDR3 DNA sequence: TGTGCCTCTCGACTAGCGGAGGGATACAATGAGCAGTTCTTC.

The chain has TRBV14 and TRBJ1-6; D unclear. Between the trimmed V and J ends, which lost 4 bases and 8 bases, there was a span of 12 bases. Looked up from germline, CDR1 is SGHDN and CDR2 is FVKESK. CDR3 length equals 14 residues. CDR3 sequence (DNA): TGTGCCAGCAGCCGGACTCCCGCCGATTCACCCCTCCACTTT. Translation gives CASSRTPADSPLHF. The variable domain in full, completed from reference TRBV14 and TRBJ1-6, reads EAGVTQFPSHSVIEKGQTVTLRCDPISGHDNLYWYRRVMGKEIKFLLHFVKESKQDESGMPNNRFLAERTGGTYSTLKVQPAELEDSGVYFCASSRTPADSPLHFGNGTRLTVT.

This chain uses TRBV12-3 or TRBV12-4 with TRBJ2-5; a weak D match, TRBD2 (6 bases). The CDR3 covers 16 residues. The V end was cut by 4 bases, the J end by 4 bases, with 19 bases between. CDR3 sequence: CASSSGRGLGRETQYF. CDR3 coding DNA: TGTGCCAGCAGTTCCGGTCGGGGACTCGGGAGAGAGACCCAGTACTTC.

This clonotype appeared many times. The chain employs TRBV29-1 and TRBJ2-1; maybe TRBD2 (6 bases). The CDR3 loop spans 15 amino acids. V lost 5 bases to trimming and J lost 0 bases, with 14 bases between them. Germline CDR1 is SQVTM and CDR2 is ANQGSEA. CDR3 in amino acids: CSVLRASVSYNEQFF. The CDR3 DNA sequence: TGCAGCGTTCTTCGGGCTAGCGTCTCCTACAATGAGCAGTTCTTC.

This clonotype appeared many times. V usage is TRBV6-5 and J usage is TRBJ1-4; D is possibly TRBD1 (5 bases). Trimming pared 6 bases from V and 8 bases from J, leaving 16 bases between. The CDR3 loop spans 14 amino acids. The V gene's germline CDR1 is MNHEY and CDR2 SVGAGI. The CDR3 bases are TGTGCCAGCAGCCCGCGAGGGGATGGAGAAAAACTGTTTTTT. Amino acids: CASSPRGDGEKLFF.

The CDR3 loop reads CASSGQGRGGYTF. The CDR3 DNA follows: TGTGCCAGCAGTGGACAGGGCCGGGGTGGCTACACCTTC. The chain uses TRBV6-1 and TRBJ1-2, with 7 positions matching TRBD1. CDR1 and CDR2 (germline): MNHNS, SASEGT. Trimming cost V 4 bases and J 7 bases; bases outside gene matches: 6. This CDR3 is 13 amino acids long.

The genes are TRBV12-3 or TRBV12-4 and TRBJ1-2, with 8 bases aligning to TRBD1. V lost 6 bases, J lost 8 bases, and 5 bases stayed unmatched. The CDR3 is 12 residues long. The CDR3, as DNA: TGTGCCAGCAGCGAGACAGGGGCGGGCTACACCTTC. It yields the protein CASSETGAGYTF.

This clonotype was counted at least ten times. The chain uses TRBV29-1 and TRBJ2-5; perhaps TRBD2 as D (5 bases). There are 11 residues in the CDR3. CDR1 and CDR2 from the germline V gene are SQVTM and ANQGSEA. V lost 6 bases, J lost 5 bases, and 10 bases lay in between. CDR3 in amino acids: CSVARGETQYF. Here the CDR3 DNA reads TGCAGCGTAGCGCGAGGGGAGACCCAGTACTTC.

The chain has TRBV18 and TRBJ2-7; 10 nucleotides line up with TRBD1. The trim removed 5 bases at V and 2 bases at J, leaving 6 bases unmatched. This CDR3 comprises 15 residues. Germline CDR1 KGHSH, CDR2 LQKENI. The CDR3 reads CASSTSGQGTYEQYF. The CDR3 nucleotides read TGTGCCAGCTCAACGTCGGGACAGGGGACCTACGAGCAGTACTTC.

The V and J genes are TRBV20-1 and TRBJ2-7, with 12 bases fitting TRBD2. This CDR3 contains 15 residues. The junction had 7 bases not matched to a gene; V was cut back by 3 bases and J by 4 bases. Germline V gives CDR1 DFQATT, CDR2 SNEGSKA (reference sequence). The CDR3 is CSASRLAGARYEQYF. The CDR3 DNA reads TGCAGTGCTAGTCGACTAGCGGGAGCTAGGTACGAGCAGTACTTC.

The table lists this clonotype with many counts. The genes are TRBV29-1 and TRBJ2-7; 9 nucleotides align to TRBD1. The ends lost 1 base at V and 10 bases at J; junction bases unmatched: 5. This CDR3 contains 12 residues. Germline loops: CDR1 SQVTM, CDR2 ANQGSEA. Written as DNA, the CDR3 is TGCAGCGTTGAAGTAGGGACAGGGAACCAGTACTTC. Its translation: CSVEVGTGNQYF.

The chain recombines TRBV6-2 or TRBV6-3 with TRBJ1-2; 7 nucleotides match TRBD1. CDR3 length: 13 amino acids. The ends lost 8 bases at V and 3 bases at J; junction bases unmatched: 6. Germline assignment: CDR1 MNHEY and CDR2 SVGEGT. The chain's CDR3 is CASAGTDYYGYTF. Here the CDR3 DNA reads TGTGCCAGCGCCGGGACAGACTACTATGGCTACACCTTC.

This clonotype was seen a handful of times. CDR3 in amino acids: CASSSTGEEGYTF. In DNA, the CDR3 is TGTGCCAGCAGTTCTACAGGGGAGGAGGGCTACACCTTC. The chain combines TRBV27 with TRBJ1-2, with TRBD1 identical over 7 bases. The CDR3 has 13 residues. From germline, CDR1 is MNHEY and CDR2 SMNVEV (reference sequence). With V trimmed by 4 bases and J by 8 bases, 7 bases remained unmatched.

The gene calls are TRBV11-2 and TRBJ2-1; D is possibly TRBD1 or TRBD2 (5 bases each). The CDR3 extends over 13 amino acids. V was cut by 8 bases and J by 2 bases, with 10 bases left in between. Germline lookup yields CDR1 SGHAT and CDR2 FQNNGV. CDR3 DNA: TGTGCCAGCGACCGGGGCCCCTACAATGAGCAGTTCTTC. Encoded protein: CASDRGPYNEQFF.

There are many counts of this clonotype. V is TRBV20-1 and J is TRBJ2-1; TRBD2 is a possible D gene (6 bases). Trimming took off 5 bases at V and 8 bases at J, with 10 bases between the two ends. This CDR3 is 11 amino acids long. CDR1 and CDR2 from the germline V gene are DFQATT and SNEGSKA (reference sequence). The CDR3 DNA sequence: TGCAGTGCTGGGGGGAGGTATGAGCAGTTCTTC. It codes for CSAGGRYEQFF.

This clonotype was observed many times. The rearrangement joins TRBV29-1 to TRBJ2-3; D is ambiguous. The length of the CDR3 is 12 residues. Trimming left V 3 bases short and J 3 bases short, with 7 bases between. CDR1 is SQVTM and CDR2 is ANQGSEA in the germline V gene. The CDR3 sequence: CSVDGSTDTQYF. CDR3 DNA: TGCAGCGTTGACGGCAGTACAGATACGCAGTATTTT.

The V call is TRBV2, the J call TRBJ2-7, with D uncertain. V dropped 4 bases and J dropped 0 bases, with 10 bases sitting between them. Per the germline V gene, CDR1 is SNHLY and CDR2 is FYNNEI. This CDR3 comprises 14 residues. CDR3 protein: CASSVGGRSYEQYF. CDR3 nucleotides: TGTGCCAGCAGTGTGGGCGGACGCTCCTACGAGCAGTACTTC. The whole variable domain, remainder taken from reference TRBV2 and TRBJ2-7, is EPEVTQTPSHQVTQMGQEVILRCVPISNHLYFYWYRQILGQKVEFLVSFYNNEISEKSEIFDDQFSVERPDGSNFTLKIRSTKLEDSAMYFCASSVGGRSYEQYFGPGTRLTVT.

This clonotype was observed a handful of times. V is TRBV20-1 and J is TRBJ1-2, with D unresolved. The CDR3 extends over 11 amino acids. Germline values: CDR1 DFQATT, CDR2 SNEGSKA (reference sequence). CDR3 loop: CTVETFYGYTF. The CDR3 DNA is TGCACCGTCGAGACTTTCTATGGCTACACCTTC.

This clonotype was recorded a few times. The J gene is TRBJ2-3, the V gene TRBV2; D might be TRBD2 (5 bases). Between the trimmed V and J ends, which lost 4 bases and 6 bases, there was a span of 8 bases. The germline gives CDR1 SNHLY, CDR2 FYNNEI. The CDR3 totals 12 residues. The CDR3 here is CASSGLSDTQYF. CDR3 sequence (DNA): TGTGCCAGCAGTGGACTATCGGATACGCAGTATTTT.